One sample yielded the 2 T cell receptor beta chains listed below, sequenced in a study of OX40 agonist ivuxolimab in advanced cancers. The assay was immunoSEQ multiplex PCR, and TCRdb's table has in-frame clones only and misses some. The data show 20,000 to 25,000 clones, with about 88% seen just once and approximately 11% held by the top ten. The sample here was CD4+ or CD8+ T cells sorted from blood, taken in a trial of the OX40 agonist ivuxolimab. Receptors were obtained from an adult with an advanced solid tumor such as melanoma, head and neck, liver or kidney cancer.

The CDR3 loop reads CASSFQGDLNTEAFF. CDR3 DNA sequence: TGTGCCAGCAGTTTCCAGGGGGATTTGAACACTGAAGCTTTCTTT. The chain couples TRBV6-6 to TRBJ1-1; 7 positions agree with TRBD1. The V and J ends lost 4 bases and 0 bases, in that order; junction bases with no gene match: 5. Per the germline V gene, CDR1 is MNHNY and CDR2 is SVGAGI (reference sequence). CDR3 length: 15 residues.

The rearrangement uses TRBV6-1 and TRBJ1-2; D possibly corresponds to TRBD1 (5 bases). V lost 5 bases, J lost 2 bases, and 15 bases lay in between. Germline loops: CDR1 MNHNS, CDR2 SASEGT. This CDR3 has 15 amino acids. The CDR3 coding sequence is TGTGCCAGCAGTAAACCCAGCGGGGCGAACTATGGCTACACCTTC. Translating gives CASSKPSGANYGYTF.